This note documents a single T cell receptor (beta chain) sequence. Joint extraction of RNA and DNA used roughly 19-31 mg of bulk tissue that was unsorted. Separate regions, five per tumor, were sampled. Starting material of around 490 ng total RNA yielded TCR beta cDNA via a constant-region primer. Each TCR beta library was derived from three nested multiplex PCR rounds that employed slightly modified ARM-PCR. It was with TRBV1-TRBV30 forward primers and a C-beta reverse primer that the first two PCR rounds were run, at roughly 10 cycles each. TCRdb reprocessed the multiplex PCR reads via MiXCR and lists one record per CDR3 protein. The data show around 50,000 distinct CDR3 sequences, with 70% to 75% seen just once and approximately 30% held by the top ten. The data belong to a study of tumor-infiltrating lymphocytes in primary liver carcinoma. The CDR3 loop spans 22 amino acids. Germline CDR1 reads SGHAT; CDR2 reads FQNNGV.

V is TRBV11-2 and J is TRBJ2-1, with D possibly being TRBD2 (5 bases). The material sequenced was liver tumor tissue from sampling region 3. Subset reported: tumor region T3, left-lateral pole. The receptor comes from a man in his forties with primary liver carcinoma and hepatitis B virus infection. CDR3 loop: CVNSLSYRGPVKQIRSYNEQFF. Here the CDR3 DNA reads TGTGTCAACAGCCTCTCCTACCGGGGTCCCGTGAAACAGATTCGCTCCTACAATGAGCAGTTCTTC. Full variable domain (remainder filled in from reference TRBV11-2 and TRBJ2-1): EAGVAQSPRYKIIEKRQSVAFWCNPISGHATLYWYQQILGQGPKLLIQFQNNGVVDDSQLPKDRFSAERLKGVDSTLKIQPAKLEDSAVYLCVNSLSYRGPVKQIRSYNEQFFGPGTRLTVL.